A single sample is the source of the 15 T cell receptor beta chains below, sequenced in a study of cytotoxic CD8 clonotypes in ibrutinib-treated CLL. Clones were read by immunoSEQ multiplex PCR, and TCRdb kept only the in-frame ones, dropping some. The data contain about 270,000 clones, 65% to 85% of them singletons. Specimen: PBMCs, collected at disease progression, from a patient treated with ibrutinib. Receptor source: a human donor with chronic lymphocytic leukemia.

This chain connects TRBV11-2 to TRBJ2-5; D remains ambiguous. V was clipped by 5 bases and J by 2 bases, with 15 bases between them. The CDR3 sequence is 15 residues long. In germline, CDR1 is SGHAT, CDR2 FQNNGV. The CDR3 loop reads CASSQSRPKQETQYF. DNA for the CDR3: TGTGCCAGCAGCCAGAGTAGGCCGAAACAAGAGACCCAGTACTTC.

This clone appeared a single time. The CDR3 region is CASSLLGTGDGNEQFF. The CDR3, as DNA: TGTGCCAGCTCACTCTTGGGGACAGGGGACGGCAATGAGCAGTTCTTC. The chain combines TRBV18 with TRBJ2-1; 10 positions match TRBD1. V was clipped by 4 bases and J by 6 bases; unmatched bases: 9. Germline CDR1 KGHSH, CDR2 LQKENI. The CDR3 length is 16 residues.

About this clone: Germline is not matched at one junction end, which may reflect a read error. The V and J genes are TRBV5-6 and TRBJ1-4; D ambiguous. Germline-derived CDR1 and CDR2 are SGHDT and YYEEEE. CDR3 length: 13 amino acids. Here the CDR3 reads CASTLRANEKLFF. CDR3 bases: TGTGCCAGCACCTTGAGGGCTAATGAAAAACTGTTTTTT.

Only one count was recorded for this clone. The J gene is TRBJ2-7, the V gene TRBV29-1; TRBD2 matches 8 bases. CDR1 SQVTM and CDR2 ANQGSEA come from the germline V gene. V shed 6 bases and J 2 bases; nucleotides not matched to a gene: 6. CDR3 size: 13 residues. The CDR3 DNA reads TGCAGCGTAGGAACGGGACTAGCCTACGAGCAGTACTTC. It codes for CSVGTGLAYEQYF.

This clone was counted a single time. The chain employs TRBV9 and TRBJ2-7; D is unresolved. The CDR3 extends over 14 amino acids. Germline V gene data show CDR1 as SGDLS and CDR2 as YYNGEE. With 1 base removed from V and 0 bases from J, the gap between germline ends came to 8 bases. DNA for the CDR3: TGTGCCAGCAGCGTAATTTCAGACTCCTACGAGCAGTACTTC. It is translated as CASSVISDSYEQYF.

The V gene is TRBV7-9, the J gene TRBJ1-2, with a possible D match to TRBD1 (5 bases). CDR3 length equals 14 residues. Trimming shortened V by 2 bases and J by 8 bases, and 15 bases separated the two germline ends. Germline-derived CDR1 and CDR2 are SEHNR and FQNEAQ (reference sequence). The CDR3 DNA reads TGTGCCAGCAGCTTACGTACAGGTGGTGGGGGCTACACCTTC. Protein sequence: CASSLRTGGGGYTF.

This clone showed up just a few times. The chain couples TRBV7-9 to TRBJ2-5; TRBD1 is a possible D gene (6 bases). V was cut by 1 base and J by 4 bases, with 10 bases left in between. Germline V gene data show CDR1 as SEHNR and CDR2 as FQNEAQ (reference sequence). The length of the CDR3 is 14 residues. CDR3 sequence: CASSLGTGRETQYF. In DNA form, the CDR3 reads TGTGCCAGCAGCTTAGGAACAGGGAGAGAGACCCAGTACTTC.

The chain uses TRBV29-1 and TRBJ2-4; 13 nucleotides agree with TRBD2. The trim removed 6 bases at V and 9 bases at J, leaving 5 bases unmatched. The CDR3 is made up of 13 amino acids. Germline V lookup: CDR1 SQVTM, CDR2 ANQGSEA. The CDR3 is CSVLTSGRVIQYF. The CDR3 nucleotides read TGCAGCGTCCTCACTAGCGGGAGGGTCATTCAGTACTTC. Supplemented by reference TRBV29-1 and TRBJ2-4, the full variable domain reads SAVISQKPSRDICQRGTSLTIQCQVDSQVTMMFWYRQQPGQSLTLIATANQGSEATYESGFVIDKFPISRPNLTFSTLTVSNMSPEDSSIYLCSVLTSGRVIQYFGAGTRLSVL.

The chain recombines TRBV6-5 with TRBJ1-3, with D perhaps TRBD1 (6 bases). V was clipped by 7 bases and J by 4 bases, with 11 bases between them. Germline CDR1 MNHEY, CDR2 SVGAGI. The CDR3 consists of 13 residues. The chain's CDR3 is CASKTGKGNTIYF. CDR3 DNA sequence: TGTGCCAGCAAAACAGGGAAAGGAAACACCATATATTTT.

This clone came up a few times. The V and J genes are TRBV11-3 and TRBJ2-7; D may be TRBD1 (5 bases). The CDR3 spans 13 residues. Trimming cost V 0 bases and J 6 bases, with 9 bases left between them. Per germline, CDR1 SGHNT and CDR2 YENEEA. CDR3 sequence (DNA): TGTGCCAGCAGCTTAGAGGGTGACAGCGAGCAGTACTTC. It codes for CASSLEGDSEQYF.

This clone appeared once. The V call is TRBV29-1, the J call TRBJ1-3; 9 bases are shared with TRBD1. CDR1 SQVTM and CDR2 ANQGSEA come from the germline V gene. Trimming cost V 4 bases and J 2 bases; bases outside gene matches: 9. The CDR3 spans 16 residues. The CDR3 bases are TGCAGCGTTGTAGGACCGGGACAGGGTACTGGAAACACCATATATTTT. Amino acid sequence: CSVVGPGQGTGNTIYF.

The chain uses TRBV25-1 and TRBJ1-1, with D possibly TRBD1 on 5 matching bases. Trimming shortened V by 1 base and J by 3 bases, and 15 bases separated the two germline ends. CDR3 size: 16 residues. From germline, CDR1 is MGHDK and CDR2 SYGVNS. The CDR3 DNA sequence: TGTGCCAGCAGTGAATGGTTATCCTTGGGGGACACTGAAGCTTTCTTT. This sequence encodes CASSEWLSLGDTEAFF.

This chain connects TRBV6-5 to TRBJ2-5; D may be TRBD2 (6 bases). There are 14 residues in the CDR3. Per the germline V gene, CDR1 is MNHEY and CDR2 is SVGAGI. V was shortened by 6 bases and J by 7 bases, with 18 bases between the two germline ends. CDR3 sequence (DNA): TGTGCCAGCAGCGCGGGGACCACGAGGGCGACCCAGTACTTC. Its protein product is CASSAGTTRATQYF.

The chain is built from TRBV12-5 and TRBJ2-7; D is tentatively TRBD1 or TRBD2 (7 bases each). Germline V lookup: CDR1 LGHNT, CDR2 FRNRAP. The CDR3 runs to 14 residues. V gave up 5 bases and J gave up 10 bases, with 21 bases separating them. The CDR3 is CASGRQGLSYPQYF. The DNA of the CDR3 is TGTGCTAGTGGTCGACAGGGACTATCTTATCCCCAGTACTTC.

This chain joins TRBV9 and TRBJ2-3; 7 bases map to TRBD1. The CDR3 has 16 residues. Germline loops: CDR1 SGDLS, CDR2 YYNGEE. With V trimmed by 2 bases and J by 5 bases, 11 bases remained unmatched. The CDR3 loop is CASSVYRGSTEDTQYF. Here the CDR3 DNA reads TGTGCCAGCAGCGTCTACAGGGGAAGTACTGAAGATACGCAGTATTTT.